The 21 T cell receptor beta chains below come from one sample, sequenced in a study of blood T cell repertoires in COVID-19. Produced via immunoSEQ multiplex PCR; TCRdb's table is partial and in-frame only. The sample lists around 380,000 clones; roughly 86% were seen once. Sequencing input: peripheral blood. The receptor source for this set is a human donor with acute or convalescent COVID-19. The donor label of this sample is uncertain.

The chain links TRBV19 to TRBJ1-2, with D tentatively TRBD1 (5 bases). Trimming shortened V by 0 bases and J by 4 bases, and 24 bases separated the two germline ends. The CDR3 runs 19 residues. CDR1 LNHDA and CDR2 SQIVND come from the germline V gene (reference sequence). CDR3 DNA sequence: TGTGCCAGTAGTATAGATCTATCCGGGACTGGATCGGGGTCCTATGGCTACACCTTC. It translates to CASSIDLSGTGSGSYGYTF.

The chain joins TRBV6-5 to TRBJ2-3, with D perhaps matching TRBD2 (5 bases). The CDR3 has 14 residues. V was clipped by 6 bases and J by 0 bases, with 10 bases between them. Germline V lookup: CDR1 MNHEY, CDR2 SVGAGI. CDR3 sequence reads: CASRLDWSTDTQYF. As DNA, the CDR3 is TGTGCCAGCAGATTGGACTGGAGCACAGATACGCAGTATTTT.

This sequence joins TRBV6-6 and TRBJ1-1; TRBD1 agrees at 9 bases. Germline lookup yields CDR1 MNHNY and CDR2 SVGAGI (reference sequence). This CDR3 comprises 16 residues. V was pared by 8 bases and J by 4 bases, with 14 bases of the junction left unmatched. Here the CDR3 reads CASRTSGQGLGTEAFF. CDR3 sequence (DNA): TGTGCCAGCCGTACTTCGGGACAGGGATTAGGCACTGAAGCTTTCTTT.

The chain is built from TRBV5-1 and TRBJ2-3, with TRBD1 matching over 8 bases. This CDR3 has 17 amino acids. CDR1 is SGHRS, CDR2 YFSETQ, per germline. V shed 4 bases, J shed 2 bases, and the junction held 12 bases outside the gene matches. CDR3 coding DNA: TGCGCCAGCAGCGGAGGACAGGGAGGTAGATACACAGATACGCAGTATTTT. This translates into CASSGGQGGRYTDTQYF.

This sequence joins TRBV6-6 and TRBJ1-2; no clear D gene. The CDR3 consists of 13 residues. V shed 2 bases and J shed 6 bases, with 10 bases lying between them. In germline, CDR1 is MNHNY, CDR2 SVGAGI (reference sequence). The CDR3 region is CASSYEAKHGYTF. CDR3 DNA sequence: TGTGCCAGCAGTTACGAGGCAAAACATGGCTACACCTTC.

The chain couples TRBV19 to TRBJ1-1, with D perhaps TRBD1 (5 bases). The V and J ends lost 3 bases and 1 base respectively, with 12 bases between them. CDR3 length: 15 residues. The germline gives CDR1 LNHDA, CDR2 SQIVND (reference sequence). Written as DNA, the CDR3 is TGTGCCAGTAGTATTCAGGGACTGAGGAACACTGAAGCTTTCTTT. Protein product: CASSIQGLRNTEAFF.

The chain is built from TRBV3-1 (or the pseudogene TRBV3-2) and TRBJ1-2; D not certain. V was clipped by 0 bases and J by 4 bases, with 9 bases between them. The CDR3 is 14 residues long. CDR1 and CDR2 from the germline V gene are LGHDT and YNNKEL (reference sequence). The CDR3 nucleotides read TGTGCCAGCAGCCAAGAAGGTCAGGCCTATGGCTACACCTTC. It is translated as CASSQEGQAYGYTF.

Here the CDR3 DNA reads TGTGCCAGCAGCCCGACAATAGTAGGAACTGAAGCTTTCTTT. Translation gives CASSPTIVGTEAFF. The chain is built from TRBV7-9 and TRBJ1-1; D remains ambiguous. V shed 5 bases and J shed 5 bases, with 15 bases lying between them. This CDR3 is 14 amino acids long. Germline loops: CDR1 SEHNR, CDR2 FQNEAQ (reference sequence).

The chain uses TRBV2 and TRBJ1-5; 7 nucleotides align to TRBD1. The J segment lost 3 bases and the V segment lost 7 bases, leaving 9 bases of the junction unmatched. The CDR3 is 15 amino acids. Germline CDR1 SNHLY, CDR2 FYNNEI. CDR3 bases: TGTGCCAGCACCCCCGGGACAGATGTCAATCAGCCCCAGCATTTT. It is translated as CASTPGTDVNQPQHF.

The chain uses TRBV7-2 and TRBJ2-7, with D possibly being TRBD2 (7 bases). CDR3 length: 14 amino acids. CDR1 SGHTA and CDR2 FQGNSA come from the germline V gene. V lost 5 bases to trimming and J lost 3 bases, with 14 bases between them. In DNA, the CDR3 is TGTGCCAGCAGCACGGAGGGGGGGGGCTACGAGCAGTACTTC. Protein sequence: CASSTEGGGYEQYF.

The chain has TRBV11-2 and TRBJ2-1; D is possibly TRBD2 (6 bases). CDR3 length: 16 residues. Germline V gene lookup returns CDR1 SGHAT and CDR2 FQNNGV. V lost 5 bases and J 1 base, leaving 15 bases between the germline ends. The CDR3 protein is CASSPLTSRSYNEQFF. The DNA of the CDR3 is TGTGCCAGCAGCCCGTTAACTAGCAGATCCTACAATGAGCAGTTCTTC.

This chain uses TRBV4-1 with TRBJ1-1, with unresolved D. Looked up from germline, CDR1 is MGHRA and CDR2 is YSYEKL. The V end was cut by 2 bases, the J end by 5 bases, with 12 bases between. There are 14 residues in the CDR3. The CDR3 nucleotides read TGCGCCAGCAGCCAATATGTAGTAAAGACTGAAGCTTTCTTT. This translates into CASSQYVVKTEAFF.

The rearrangement links TRBV19 to TRBJ2-5; 9 nucleotides align to TRBD1. The CDR3 has 13 amino acids. Germline V gene data show CDR1 as LNHDA and CDR2 as SQIVND (reference sequence). With 6 bases clipped from V and 5 bases from J, the junction kept 4 bases outside the gene matches. CDR3 DNA: TGTGCCAGTAGGGGACAGGGTCATGAGACCCAGTACTTC. Amino acids: CASRGQGHETQYF.

The genes are TRBV4-2 and TRBJ1-5; 8 bases fit TRBD1. The CDR3 runs to 16 residues. Germline assignment: CDR1 LGHNA and CDR2 YNFKEQ. V trimming: 2 bases; J trimming: 6 bases; junction bases outside the gene matches: 9. The CDR3 nucleotides are TGTGCCAGCAGCCAATCACAGGACAGGGAGAGTCAGCCCCAGCATTTT. Amino acids: CASSQSQDRESQPQHF.

The chain carries TRBV4-2 and TRBJ2-1; no firm D call. Trimming shortened V by 0 bases and J by 1 base, and 7 bases separated the two germline ends. Germline CDR1 reads LGHNA; CDR2 reads YNFKEQ. The CDR3 has 15 residues. The CDR3 is CASSQDIGSYNEQFF. DNA for the CDR3: TGTGCCAGCAGCCAAGATATCGGTTCCTACAATGAGCAGTTCTTC.

The V and J genes are TRBV29-1 and TRBJ1-3; D not resolved. CDR1 and CDR2 from the germline V gene are SQVTM and ANQGSEA. V was pared by 4 bases and J by 4 bases, with 8 bases between. The length of the CDR3 is 12 residues. In DNA, the CDR3 is TGCAGCGTTGTCGGACTCGGAAACACCATATATTTT. Encoded protein: CSVVGLGNTIYF.

The chain is built from TRBV11-2 and TRBJ1-4; 10 positions match TRBD1. Looked up from germline, CDR1 is SGHAT and CDR2 is FQNNGV. Trimming took 3 bases from V and 5 from J; bases not matched to a gene: 3. The CDR3 spans 15 residues. This CDR3 is CASSFGTGVNEKLFF. CDR3 bases: TGTGCCAGCAGCTTTGGGACAGGGGTAAATGAAAAACTGTTTTTT.

The rearrangement links TRBV7-9 to TRBJ1-1; D gene unclear. Germline V gene sequence: CDR1 SEHNR, CDR2 FQNEAQ (reference sequence). V lost 2 bases and J 6 bases, leaving 10 bases between the germline ends. The length of the CDR3 is 13 residues. In DNA form, the CDR3 reads TGTGCCAGCAGCTTACATGGGAGAGCTGAAGCTTTCTTT. Encoded protein: CASSLHGRAEAFF.

The chain is built from TRBV5-1 and TRBJ2-5, with TRBD2 identical over 15 bases. The CDR3 length is 20 residues. Germline CDR1 and CDR2: SGHRS and YFSETQ. V was clipped by 1 base and J by 1 base; unmatched bases: 11. This chain's CDR3 is CASSLHPGLAGGSGQETQYF. As DNA, the CDR3 is TGCGCCAGCAGCTTGCACCCTGGACTAGCGGGAGGGAGCGGCCAAGAGACCCAGTACTTC.

The V gene is TRBV3-1 (or the pseudogene TRBV3-2), the J gene TRBJ1-2, with D unclear. The CDR3 extends over 16 amino acids. The V gene lost 5 bases and the J gene lost 7 bases, with 23 bases spanning the gap. CDR1 and CDR2 (germline): LGHDT, YNNKEL (reference sequence). CDR3 sequence: CASSDRTGSSLGGYTF. The CDR3, as DNA: TGTGCCAGCAGCGATCGGACGGGATCCTCTTTGGGTGGCTACACCTTC.

This clone was counted a few times. V gene TRBV21-1 combines with J gene TRBJ1-3; the table's D call, TRBD1, has no DNA check behind it. TRBV21-1 is a pseudogene locus. This CDR3 spans 20 amino acids. The DNA of the CDR3 is TGTGCCAGCAGCCGACCCGGGACACTTAGAGATCAAAACTCTGGAAACACCATATATTTT. Its protein is CASSRPGTLRDQNSGNTIYF.